The next 20 T cell receptor beta chains were all read from a single sample in a study of blood T cells in healthy people across ages. Then a second PCR, running about 6 to 11 cycles, was carried out with a sample-barcoded 5' primer and a J-beta primer mix. One entry per CDR3 protein, called by TCRdb with MiXCR from the 5' RACE reads. The table shows approximately 850,000 distinct CDR3 sequences, with 40% to 50% occurring only once. Sequencing was carried out using blood. Source of these receptors: a man in his fifties or sixties in good health.

The chain joins TRBV5-6 to TRBJ2-1; 8 bases are shared with TRBD2. The J segment lost 9 bases and the V segment lost 2 bases, leaving 4 bases of the junction unmatched. The CDR3 is 13 amino acids. Germline-derived CDR1 and CDR2 are SGHDT and YYEEEE. CDR3 sequence: CASSFGTRGEQFF. The CDR3 DNA is TGTGCCAGCAGCTTTGGGACTAGGGGTGAGCAGTTCTTC. The whole variable domain, remainder taken from reference TRBV5-6 and TRBJ2-1, is DAGVTQSPTHLIKTRGQQVTLRCSPKSGHDTVSWYQQALGQGPQFIFQYYEEEERQRGNFPDRFSGHQFPNYSSELNVNALLLGDSALYLCASSFGTRGEQFFGPGTRLTVL.

In its sample, this clonotype was seen a few times. The CDR3 DNA is TGTGCCAGCAGTTACTCGCAGGGGCTGGGCTATGGCTACACCTTC. It is translated as CASSYSQGLGYGYTF. The chain is built from TRBV6-6 and TRBJ1-2; D possibly corresponds to TRBD1 (6 bases). Germline assignment: CDR1 MNHNY and CDR2 SVGAGI (reference sequence). Trimming left V 0 bases short and J 4 bases short, with 12 bases between. The length of the CDR3 is 15 residues.

This clonotype was observed a few times. The rearrangement joins TRBV21-1 to TRBJ1-1. TRBV21-1 is flagged as a pseudogene. The CDR3 is 18 amino acids. The CDR3 DNA reads TGTGCCAGCAGCACCCTCCGGGGTGGAGGGTCGGGTGTGACTGAAGCTTTCTTT. It is translated as CASSTLRGGGSGVTEAFF.

In its sample, this clonotype was seen a few times. This rearrangement joins TRBV28 to TRBJ2-7, with TRBD2 matching 14 bases. This CDR3 spans 19 amino acids. Trimming cost V 4 bases and J 0 bases; bases outside gene matches: 11. Per the germline V gene, CDR1 is MDHEN and CDR2 is SYDVKM. CDR3 residues: CASSSKTGTSGGLSYEQYF. CDR3 DNA: TGTGCCAGCAGTTCTAAAACCGGGACTAGCGGGGGCCTCTCCTACGAGCAGTACTTC.

In this sample, this clonotype turned up once. J is TRBJ1-5 and V is TRBV20-1; D is possibly TRBD1 (5 bases). Between the trimmed V and J ends, which lost 6 bases and 6 bases, there was a span of 18 bases. From germline, CDR1 is DFQATT and CDR2 SNEGSKA (reference sequence). The CDR3 loop spans 14 amino acids. CDR3 DNA sequence: TGCAGTGCCCAACGACCGGGACTCTTTCAGCCCCAGCATTTT. Translation: CSAQRPGLFQPQHF.

The J gene is TRBJ1-2, the V gene TRBV6-2 or TRBV6-3; D possibly corresponds to TRBD1 (5 bases). The CDR3 runs to 14 residues. Germline assignment: CDR1 MNHEY and CDR2 SVGEGT. Between the trimmed V and J ends, which lost 6 bases and 1 base, there was a span of 12 bases. CDR3 protein: CASSTIRDNYGYTF. CDR3 bases: TGTGCCAGCAGCACAATCAGGGATAACTATGGCTACACCTTC.

The chain has TRBV18 and TRBJ2-7; D is possibly TRBD1 (5 bases). This CDR3 is built from 14 residues. CDR1 is KGHSH, CDR2 LQKENI, per germline. The V end was cut by 2 bases, the J end by 2 bases, with 10 bases between. CDR3 in amino acids: CASSPGRQTYEQYF. The CDR3 DNA reads TGTGCCAGCTCACCAGGTCGACAGACCTACGAGCAGTACTTC.

The chain joins TRBV28 to TRBJ2-3; 12 nucleotides align to TRBD2. Trimming removed 3 bases from V and 5 bases from J; junction bases left unmatched: 12. The V gene's germline CDR1 is MDHEN and CDR2 SYDVKM. This CDR3 has 18 amino acids. This chain's CDR3 is CASSFPPLTSGGIDTQYF. CDR3 bases: TGTGCCAGCAGTTTCCCTCCCCTGACTAGCGGGGGTATAGATACGCAGTATTTT.

The chain carries TRBV18 and TRBJ1-2; tentatively, D is TRBD1 (5 bases). Trimming shortened V by 1 base and J by 0 bases, and 9 bases separated the two germline ends. CDR3 length: 15 residues. Germline CDR1 and CDR2: KGHSH and LQKENI. The CDR3 region has the DNA TGTGCCAGCTCACCACGTCAGGGCTCTAACTATGGCTACACCTTC. This gives the protein CASSPRQGSNYGYTF.

This clonotype was picked up a small number of times. This sequence joins TRBV28 and TRBJ1-2, with D maybe TRBD1 (5 bases). Germline V lookup: CDR1 MDHEN, CDR2 SYDVKM. V was trimmed by 3 bases and J by 4 bases, leaving 9 bases between them. This CDR3 is 13 amino acids long. CDR3 loop: CASSFVGAYGYTF. CDR3 bases: TGTGCCAGCAGTTTCGTCGGGGCCTATGGCTACACCTTC.

This chain joins TRBV4-3 and TRBJ2-2; the D call may be TRBD1 or TRBD2 (5 bases each). Deletions cut 0 bases from V and 2 bases from J, with 7 bases between. The CDR3 is made up of 15 amino acids. The germline gives CDR1 LGHNA, CDR2 YSLEER. The chain's CDR3 is CASSQDRGNTGELFF. The CDR3 DNA follows: TGCGCCAGCAGCCAAGATCGGGGCAACACCGGGGAGCTGTTTTTT.

The chain joins TRBV5-1 to TRBJ1-5, with D hard to call. CDR3 size: 15 residues. The V end was cut by 1 base, the J end by 0 bases, with 8 bases between. Germline CDR1 reads SGHRS; CDR2 reads YFSETQ. The CDR3 DNA reads TGCGCCAGCAGCTTGACAGCGGATAGCAATCAGCCCCAGCATTTT. Amino acids: CASSLTADSNQPQHF.

V is TRBV10-3 and J is TRBJ2-1; 14 bases are a match to TRBD2. Germline V gene lookup returns CDR1 ENHRY and CDR2 SYGVKD. This CDR3 is 17 amino acids long. Germline trimming cut 0 bases from V and 8 bases from J; bases unmatched to any gene: 6. The CDR3 DNA reads as TGTGCCATCAGTGAGTCGGAGACTAGCGGGGGGGACGATGAGCAGTTCTTC. Translation gives CAISESETSGGDDEQFF.

This chain joins TRBV6-2 or TRBV6-3 and TRBJ1-1; D uncertain. CDR3 length equals 12 residues. V was clipped by 2 bases and J by 8 bases, with 9 bases between them. Germline values: CDR1 MNHEY, CDR2 SVGEGT. The DNA for the CDR3 is TGTGCCAGCAGTTACAAACACCACGAAGCTTTCTTT. This sequence encodes CASSYKHHEAFF.

This clonotype has just a few counts. This rearrangement joins TRBV7-2 to TRBJ2-1, with 8 bases matching TRBD1. J was trimmed by 6 bases and V by 0 bases; bases with no gene match: 1. Germline V lookup: CDR1 SGHTA, CDR2 FQGNSA. The CDR3 spans 14 residues. CDR3 amino acids: CASSLADRVNEQFF. DNA for the CDR3: TGTGCCAGCAGCTTAGCGGACAGGGTCAATGAGCAGTTCTTC. The full variable domain, its missing parts supplied by reference TRBV7-2 and TRBJ2-1, is GAGVSQSPSNKVTEKGKDVELRCDPISGHTALYWYRQSLGQGLEFLIYFQGNSAPDKSGLPSDRFSAERTGGSVSTLTIQRTQQEDSAVYLCASSLADRVNEQFFGPGTRLTVL.

Only a few counts were recorded for this clonotype. This chain joins TRBV20-1 and TRBJ2-7; TRBD2 aligns across 8 bases. This CDR3 has 14 amino acids. Germline V lookup: CDR1 DFQATT, CDR2 SNEGSKA (reference sequence). V lost 3 bases and J lost 0; bases outside the gene matches: 4. The CDR3 DNA reads as TGCAGTGCTAGCCTGACTAGCGACTCCTACGAGCAGTACTTC. This sequence encodes CSASLTSDSYEQYF.

V is TRBV6-1 and J is TRBJ1-2; D uncertain. Trimming left V 2 bases short and J 4 bases short, with 8 bases between. The germline V gene has CDR1 MNHNS and CDR2 SASEGT. This CDR3 region has 13 residues. Here the CDR3 reads CASSETWIYGYTF. The DNA of the CDR3 is TGTGCCAGCAGTGAAACATGGATCTATGGCTACACCTTC.

V is TRBV12-3 or TRBV12-4 and J is TRBJ2-1, with D possibly being TRBD2 (6 bases). The CDR3 runs to 15 residues. V lost 5 bases to trimming and J lost 4 bases, with 15 bases between them. The chain's CDR3 is CASSPGTPSYNEQFF. CDR3 DNA: TGTGCCAGCAGTCCCGGGACTCCCTCATACAATGAGCAGTTCTTC.

This clonotype showed up just a few times. The rearrangement uses TRBV11-2 and TRBJ2-1; D assignment may be TRBD1 or TRBD2 (5 bases each). Germline CDR1 SGHAT, CDR2 FQNNGV. V was trimmed by 5 bases and J by 6 bases, leaving 14 bases between them. The CDR3 has 14 residues. CDR3 sequence (DNA): TGTGCCAGCAGCACACGTGGGGGTTCCAATGAGCAGTTCTTC. Amino acid sequence: CASSTRGGSNEQFF.

This chain joins TRBV7-2 and TRBJ2-3, with 9 bases matching TRBD2. The germline V gene encodes CDR1 SGHTA and CDR2 FQGNSA. J gave up 6 bases and V 5 bases, and 6 bases lay outside the gene matches. This CDR3 is built from 14 residues. The CDR3 region has the DNA TGTGCCAGCAGCAAAGCGGGGGGTGCGGATACGCAGTATTTT. Its protein product is CASSKAGGADTQYF.